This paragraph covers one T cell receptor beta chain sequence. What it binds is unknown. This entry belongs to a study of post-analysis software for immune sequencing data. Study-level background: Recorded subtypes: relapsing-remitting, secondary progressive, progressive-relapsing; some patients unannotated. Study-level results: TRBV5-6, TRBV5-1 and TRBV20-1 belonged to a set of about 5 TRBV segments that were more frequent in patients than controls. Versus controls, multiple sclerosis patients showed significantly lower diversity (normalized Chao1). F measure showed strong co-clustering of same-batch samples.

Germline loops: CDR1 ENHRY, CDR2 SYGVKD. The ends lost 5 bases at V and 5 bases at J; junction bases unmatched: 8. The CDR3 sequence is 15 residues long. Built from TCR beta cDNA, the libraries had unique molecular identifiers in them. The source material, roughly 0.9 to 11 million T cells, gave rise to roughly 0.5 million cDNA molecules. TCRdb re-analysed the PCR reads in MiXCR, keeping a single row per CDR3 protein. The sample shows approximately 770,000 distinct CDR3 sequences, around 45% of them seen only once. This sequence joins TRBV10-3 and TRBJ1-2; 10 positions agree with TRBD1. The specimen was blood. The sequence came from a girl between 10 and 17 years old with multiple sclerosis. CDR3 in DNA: TGTGCCATCAGTCGGGAGGGGACAGGGGTTTATGGCTACACCTTC. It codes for CAISREGTGVYGYTF.